The 12 T cell receptor beta chains given below trace back to one sample, sequenced in a study of T cells in Graves' hyperthyroidism and ophthalmopathy. Using RNA transcripts as the source, TCR beta CDR3 regions were amplified. First-round RT-PCR of the TCR CDR3 relied on the HTBI primer set. TCRdb recomputed calls from the multiplex PCR reads with MiXCR, one row per CDR3 protein. This table holds 450,000 to 600,000 distinct CDR3 sequences, approximately 14% found once. Sequences were obtained from blood. Receptor source: a woman aged 40 to 50 with Graves' hyperthyroidism.

The rearrangement links TRBV5-5 to TRBJ2-1; D could derive from TRBD1 or TRBD2 (5 bases each). V lost 6 bases to trimming and J lost 8 bases, with 9 bases between them. The CDR3 is 11 residues long. Germline V gene lookup returns CDR1 SGHKS and CDR2 YYEKEE (reference sequence). This chain's CDR3 is CASIRGDEQFF. The CDR3 DNA sequence: TGTGCCAGCATTAGAGGGGATGAGCAGTTCTTC.

The CDR3 here is CASSLAGTGVHEQYF. The CDR3 nucleotides read TGCGCCAGCAGCTTGGCCGGGACAGGGGTACACGAGCAGTACTTC. This rearrangement joins TRBV5-1 to TRBJ2-7; 10 positions match TRBD1. This CDR3 comprises 15 residues. The junction had 5 bases not matched to a gene; V was cut back by 0 bases and J by 5 bases. Germline V gene data show CDR1 as SGHRS and CDR2 as YFSETQ.

As for this clonotype: This may arise from a read error, as a much more abundant clone is one base away. V gene TRBV7-2 combines with J gene TRBJ2-1, with 9 bases lining up with TRBD2. The CDR3 has 16 amino acids. Looked up from germline, CDR1 is SGHTA and CDR2 is FQGNSA. The CDR3 sequence: CAISVGLASSYNEQFF. The DNA of the CDR3 is TGTGCCATCAGCGTTGGACTAGCGTCCTCCTACAATGAGCAGTTCTTC. The full variable domain, completed using reference TRBV7-2 and TRBJ2-1, is GAGVSQSPSNKVTEKGKDVELRCDPISGHTALYWYRQSLGQGLEFLIYFQGNSAPDKSGLPSDRFSAERTGGSVSTLTIQRTQQEDSAVYLCAISVGLASSYNEQFFGPGTRLTVL.

The V gene is TRBV14, the J gene TRBJ1-5, with D unresolved. This CDR3 region has 15 residues. From germline, CDR1 is SGHDN and CDR2 FVKESK. V dropped 1 base and J dropped 7 bases, with 14 bases sitting between them. The DNA for the CDR3 is TGTGCCAGCAGCCAAGTAGGTTATGGCGGACAGCCCCAGCATTTT. This translates into CASSQVGYGGQPQHF.

Only a few counts were recorded for this clonotype. This may be a read error: a much more frequent sequence differs by one nucleotide. The V call is TRBV27, the J call TRBJ2-7; D is uncertain. The germline CDR1 and CDR2 sequences are MNHEY and SMNVEV (reference sequence). CDR3 length: 14 residues. The CDR3 loop is CTSSLSTHTYEQYF. The CDR3 DNA reads as TGTACCAGCAGTTTAAGCACCCACACCTACGAGCAGTACTTC.

The chain is built from TRBV28 and TRBJ2-7, with TRBD1 matching 9 bases. The CDR3 contains 14 residues. V was clipped by 4 bases and J by 4 bases; unmatched bases: 5. CDR1 MDHEN and CDR2 SYDVKM come from the germline V gene. The CDR3 region is CASSSYRGRYEQYF. The CDR3, as DNA: TGTGCCAGCAGTTCCTACAGGGGGCGATACGAGCAGTACTTC.

Ten or more counts support this clonotype. This chain links TRBV28 with TRBJ2-5; the match to TRBD1 covers 9 bases. CDR3 length: 16 residues. The junction had 12 bases not matched to a gene; V was cut back by 9 bases and J by 1 base. Germline CDR1 and CDR2: MDHEN and SYDVKM. DNA for the CDR3: TGTGCCAGTCAGCCTGGGACAGGGTGGACCCAAGAGACCCAGTACTTC. Translated: CASQPGTGWTQETQYF.

This clonotype was recorded many times. This chain connects TRBV5-1 to TRBJ2-3; TRBD2 matches 12 bases. The germline gives CDR1 SGHRS, CDR2 YFSETQ. With V trimmed by 4 bases and J by 0 bases, 12 bases remained unmatched. This CDR3 has 19 amino acids. CDR3 amino acids: CASSHGLAGSYSSTDTQYF. The CDR3 DNA is TGCGCCAGCAGCCATGGACTAGCGGGATCTTATTCTAGCACAGATACGCAGTATTTT.

Many counts were recorded for this clonotype. CDR3 region: CASSLQGEGFGTEAFF. CDR3 sequence (DNA): TGCGCCAGCAGCTTACAGGGGGAAGGGTTCGGAACTGAAGCTTTCTTT. This chain links TRBV5-1 with TRBJ1-1, with 8 nucleotides matching TRBD1. CDR1 and CDR2 (germline): SGHRS, YFSETQ. Trimming took 2 bases from V and 5 from J; bases not matched to a gene: 11. The CDR3 contains 16 residues.

The chain is built from TRBV28 and TRBJ2-4; D is possibly TRBD2 (5 bases). The CDR3 has 14 residues. Germline CDR1 is MDHEN and CDR2 is SYDVKM. Deletions cut 6 bases from V and 9 bases from J, with 18 bases between. The chain's CDR3 is CASSGPVPRGIQYF. Written as DNA, the CDR3 is TGTGCCAGCAGCGGACCGGTACCCCGGGGCATTCAGTACTTC.

The chain recombines TRBV12-3 or TRBV12-4 with TRBJ2-2; no definite D call. CDR3 length: 13 residues. V lost 4 bases to trimming and J lost 4 bases, with 7 bases between them. Here the CDR3 reads CASSSLVTGELFF. DNA of the CDR3: TGTGCCAGCAGTTCCCTGGTCACCGGGGAGCTGTTTTTT.

Comments on this clonotype: With a much larger clone just one base away, this may be a read error. The rearrangement joins TRBV7-9 to TRBJ2-7; TRBD1 might be the D (8 bases). The germline V gene has CDR1 SEHNR and CDR2 FQNEAQ (reference sequence). V was shortened by 4 bases and J by 3 bases, with 19 bases between the two germline ends. CDR3 length: 16 residues. The CDR3 is CASSSARGDRNYEQYF. The CDR3 DNA is TGTGCCAGCAGCTCTGCACGGGGGGACAGGAACTACGAGCAGTACTTC.